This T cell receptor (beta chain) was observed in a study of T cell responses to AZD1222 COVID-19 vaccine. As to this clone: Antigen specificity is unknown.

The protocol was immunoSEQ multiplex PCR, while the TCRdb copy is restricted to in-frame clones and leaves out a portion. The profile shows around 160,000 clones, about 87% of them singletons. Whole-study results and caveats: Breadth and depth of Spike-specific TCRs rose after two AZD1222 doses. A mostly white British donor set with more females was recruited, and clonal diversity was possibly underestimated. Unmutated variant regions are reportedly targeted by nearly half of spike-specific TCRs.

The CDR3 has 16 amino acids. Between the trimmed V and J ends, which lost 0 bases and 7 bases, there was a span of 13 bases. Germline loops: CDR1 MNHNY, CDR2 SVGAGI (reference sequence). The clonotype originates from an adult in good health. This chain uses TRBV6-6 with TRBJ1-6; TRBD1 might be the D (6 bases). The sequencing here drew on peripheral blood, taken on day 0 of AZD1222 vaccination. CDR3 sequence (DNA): TGTGCCAGCAGTTACTCAAATGGGGGGCGGAATTCACCCCTCCACTTT. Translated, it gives CASSYSNGGRNSPLHF.